The rows below give T cell receptor beta chains drawn from one sample of a study of CD8 T cells in Susac syndrome. MiXCR was run by TCRdb on the immunoSEQ multiplex PCR reads, yielding one entry per CDR3 protein. The sample shows roughly 86,000 distinct CDR3 sequences, approximately 96% of them seen only once. The sample was CD8+ T cells from PBMCs. The receptors stem from a human donor with Susac syndrome. CDR3s leave out the opening cysteine and the closing phenylalanine or tryptophan. The order of the fields is D gene, V gene, CDR3 length, J gene, clone size, CDR3 protein. D genes are given only for firm matches. Some rows mark clone size as missing; the rest say once, few, many or name a class of expanded clone.

NA	TRBV27	11	TRBJ1-2	NA	ASRINREDGYT
NA	TRBV6-4	11	TRBJ2-3	NA	ASSDSVTDTQY
TRBD2	TRBV20-1	12	TRBJ2-3	NA	SALAGGISDTQY
TRBD2	TRBV20-1	10	TRBJ2-5	NA	SAKAGGLAQY
NA	TRBV30	11	TRBJ1-2	NA	AWSGGAGYGYT
NA	TRBV29-1	9	TRBJ2-1	once	SVPGYNEQF
NA	TRBV12-3/TRBV12-4	12	TRBJ1-5	NA	ASRLSGQSGPQH
NA	TRBV4-3	13	TRBJ2-3	NA	ASSQGGANTDTQY
TRBD1	TRBV9	12	TRBJ1-5	NA	ASSVEGAYGPQH
TRBD1	TRBV28	13	TRBJ1-2	once	ASSFLGQGAWGYT
TRBD1	TRBV7-9	13	TRBJ1-3	NA	ASSLWDRHGNTIY
TRBD2	TRBV20-1	12	TRBJ2-5	NA	SAYSGGGQETQY
NA	TRBV20-1	13	TRBJ1-1	NA	SARGAGGVNTEAF
TRBD1	TRBV4-1	14	TRBJ1-1	NA	ASSQVETGGETEAF
NA	TRBV25-1	11	TRBJ1-4	NA	ASSDFRNEKLF
NA	TRBV11-2	12	TRBJ2-7	NA	ASSHHWDNYEQY
NA	TRBV11-2	13	TRBJ1-1	few	ASSFLTDPNTEAF
NA	TRBV4-3	14	TRBJ2-2	NA	ASSQEGSNGAGELF
NA	TRBV4-1	14	TRBJ2-1	NA	ASSHRQTGTYNEQF
NA	TRBV20-1	12	TRBJ1-5	once	SASGGLSNQPQH
NA	TRBV14	16	TRBJ2-2	once	ASSQDEAFRTYTGELF
NA	TRBV7-2	10	TRBJ1-2	NA	ASSLPRKGYT
NA	TRBV9	12	TRBJ1-2	NA	ASSDATPYYGYT
NA	TRBV7-3	13	TRBJ2-2	NA	ASSSRTANTGELF
NA	TRBV11-2	13	TRBJ2-2	NA	ASSLAVGGGGELF
NA	TRBV18	12	TRBJ1-4	once	ASSGDATNEKLF
TRBD1	TRBV30	9	TRBJ2-1	NA	AWSTGDEQF
NA	TRBV12-3/TRBV12-4	17	TRBJ1-1	NA	ASSFIVQSKRRRNTEAF
TRBD1	TRBV27	12	TRBJ1-6	NA	ASSSGTGTPTLH
NA	TRBV7-3	13	TRBJ1-1	NA	ASSPGRMGFTEAF